This T cell receptor beta chain was captured by sequencing in a study of CD8 T cells in Susac syndrome. RNA, at about 0.45 to 1 ug, was reverse transcribed with random hexamers. It was immunoSEQ multiplex PCR that amplified TCR beta CDR3 across 54 Vbeta and 13 Jbeta. TCRdb re-called the immunoSEQ multiplex PCR reads with MiXCR, one entry per CDR3 protein. Found here are 100,000 to 150,000 distinct CDR3 sequences, 75% to 90% of them singletons; the top ten hold 0.5% to 0.65%. The authors carried out high-throughput sequencing of TCR beta. They applied it to CD8+ and CD4+ T cells obtained from blood. The multiple sclerosis controls consisted of treatment-naive patients with relapsing-remitting disease, either stable or active. The CD8+ and CD4+ T cells were isolated magnetically using a negative isolation approach, whereas the TEMRA cells were enriched by FACS. The germline V gene encodes CDR1 DFQATT and CDR2 SNEGSKA (reference sequence). V shed 5 bases and J 6 bases; nucleotides not matched to a gene: 13. CDR3 size: 15 residues.

The sequence was obtained from a human donor with multiple sclerosis. The sample was CD8+ T cells from PBMCs. The chain recombines TRBV20-1 with TRBJ2-1; TRBD2 matches at 7 bases. CDR3 nucleotides: TGCAGTGCTGGTACTTACTGGGGGGGACGCAATGAGCAGTTCTTC. Protein: CSAGTYWGGRNEQFF.